This TCR beta chain comes out of a study of shared clonotypes between healthy human individuals. Sequencing used immunoSEQ multiplex PCR; TCRdb keeps in-frame clones, though not all of them. Among some 1.4 million clones listed, 95% to 97% were seen once. Germline V CDR1 and CDR2: SGHRS, YFSETQ. The CDR3 has 15 amino acids. V was pared by 1 base and J by 6 bases, with 16 bases between. The receptor was derived from a man aged 25 to 45 in good health. Input material: naive CD4+ T cells sorted from blood. Sample subset: CD45RA+ positively selected. The chain uses TRBV5-1 and TRBJ1-1, with D possibly being TRBD1 (5 bases). The CDR3 nucleotides read TGCGCCAGCAGCTTGTCAGGGTTGACTCGGGCTGAAGCTTTCTTT. Translating it yields CASSLSGLTRAEAFF.